The 17 T cell receptor beta chains in this list originate from one sample, sequenced in a study of shared clonotypes between healthy human individuals. The method was immunoSEQ multiplex PCR; TCRdb's version includes in-frame clones alone and lacks a portion of them. This table has over 2 million clones, 90% to 95% appearing once. Sequencing used naive CD4+ T cells sorted from blood. Documented subset: CD45RA+ positively selected. Source of these receptors: a man between 18 and 35 years old in good health.

The chain carries TRBV6-6 and TRBJ2-2; 7 bases fit TRBD1. Per germline, CDR1 MNHNY and CDR2 SVGAGI (reference sequence). CDR3 size: 14 residues. After removal of 6 bases from V and 6 bases from J, the junction contained 7 bases not matched to a gene. The CDR3 spells CASRDRETPGELFF. The CDR3 region has the DNA TGTGCCAGCAGAGACAGGGAGACACCCGGGGAGCTGTTTTTT.

The CDR3 DNA reads TGTGCCAGCAGCCCGATCGGCCCTTACACTGAAGCTTTCTTT. It is translated as CASSPIGPYTEAFF. The chain combines TRBV6-5 with TRBJ1-1; D is unclear. Trimming removed 6 bases from V and 3 bases from J, with 14 bases in between. Germline loops: CDR1 MNHEY, CDR2 SVGAGI. The CDR3 totals 14 residues.

With respect to this clone: The sample holds other DNA sequences that translate to the same CDR3. The CDR3 region is CASSLVGADTQYF. In nucleotides, the CDR3 is TGTGCCAGCAGCTTAGTGGGGGCAGATACGCAGTATTTT. The chain recombines TRBV7-9 with TRBJ2-3, with D perhaps being TRBD1 or TRBD2 (5 bases each). V dropped 1 base and J dropped 4 bases, with 6 bases sitting between them. CDR1 is SEHNR, CDR2 FQNEAQ, per germline (reference sequence). There are 13 residues in the CDR3.

The genes are TRBV10-3 and TRBJ1-4, with 10 bases that match TRBD1. The length of the CDR3 is 14 residues. After removal of 11 bases from V and 10 bases from J, the junction contained 13 bases not matched to a gene. In germline, CDR1 is ENHRY, CDR2 SYGVKD. The DNA of the CDR3 is TGTGCCGCCTCCGCAGGACAGGGGGAACGAAAACTGTTTTTT. Its translation: CAASAGQGERKLFF.

This clone was seen just once. The sample has other DNA sequences that encode this CDR3 too. The chain has TRBV6-1 and TRBJ1-6; TRBD1 might be the D (6 bases). The CDR3 is 15 residues long. The germline V gene encodes CDR1 MNHNS and CDR2 SASEGT. V lost 1 base, J lost 2 bases, and 6 bases lay in between. The CDR3 nucleotides read TGTGCCAGCAGTGAAGGACAGGCCTATAATTCACCCCTCCACTTT. It yields the protein CASSEGQAYNSPLHF.

This rearrangement joins TRBV9 to TRBJ2-5; no clear D gene. Germline V CDR1 and CDR2: SGDLS, YYNGEE. The CDR3 runs to 14 residues. V was shortened by 3 bases and J by 5 bases, with 14 bases between the two germline ends. Here the CDR3 reads CASSADPVAETQYF. The CDR3 DNA sequence: TGTGCCAGCAGCGCCGACCCTGTTGCTGAGACCCAGTACTTC. The entire variable domain, with the rest obtained from reference TRBV9 and TRBJ2-5, is as follows: DSGVTQTPKHLITATGQRVTLRCSPRSGDLSVYWYQQSLDQGLQFLIQYYNGEERAKGNILERFSAQQFPDLHSELNLSSLELGDSALYFCASSADPVAETQYFGPGTRLLVL.

The V call is TRBV6-5, the J call TRBJ1-3; tentatively, D is TRBD1 (6 bases). CDR1 MNHEY and CDR2 SVGAGI come from the germline V gene. The CDR3 has 14 residues. The V end lost 8 bases, the J end lost 2 bases, and 13 bases lay between the germline ends. The CDR3 nucleotides read TGTGCCAGCCGTGGGGGGGGCACTGGAAACACCATATATTTT. This encodes CASRGGGTGNTIYF.

The chain links TRBV6-1 to TRBJ2-3, with D possibly matching TRBD1 (7 bases). Trimming left V 4 bases short and J 4 bases short, with 12 bases between. The CDR3 is made up of 14 amino acids. The germline gives CDR1 MNHNS, CDR2 SASEGT. The CDR3 spells CASSVVRGADTQYF. The CDR3 region has the DNA TGTGCCAGCAGTGTGGTCAGGGGGGCAGATACGCAGTATTTT.

V is TRBV11-2 and J is TRBJ2-3, with D possibly being TRBD1 (6 bases). The germline V and J ends were trimmed by 5 bases and 2 bases, with 14 bases remaining between them. The CDR3 has 15 amino acids. In germline, CDR1 is SGHAT, CDR2 FQNNGV. CDR3 in amino acids: CASSNHGTYTDTQYF. The CDR3 region has the DNA TGTGCCAGCAGCAACCACGGGACATACACAGATACGCAGTATTTT.

The V gene is TRBV5-1, the J gene TRBJ2-7; D unclear. Germline lookup yields CDR1 SGHRS and CDR2 YFSETQ. Trimming pared 7 bases from V and 3 bases from J, leaving 17 bases between. The CDR3 loop spans 14 amino acids. The CDR3, as DNA: TGCGCCAGCTCAGACGGGCAGGCTATCTACGAGCAGTACTTC. This codes for CASSDGQAIYEQYF.

The V and J genes are TRBV7-6 and TRBJ1-4; no firm D call. The CDR3 spans 14 residues. Trimming took 0 bases from V and 4 from J, leaving 6 bases between them. The germline CDR1 and CDR2 sequences are SGHVS and FNYEAQ. CDR3 sequence (DNA): TGTGCCAGCAGCTTAGCAGGGAGTAATGAAAAACTGTTTTTT. It yields the protein CASSLAGSNEKLFF.

The chain is built from TRBV30 and TRBJ1-2; D gene unclear. Germline assignment: CDR1 GTSNPN and CDR2 SVGIG (reference sequence). V was clipped by 1 base and J by 1 base, with 10 bases between them. The CDR3 consists of 14 residues. For the CDR3, the DNA is TGTGCCTGGAGTGGGATGATCTTTAACTATGGCTACACCTTC. Amino acids: CAWSGMIFNYGYTF.

The CDR3 coding sequence is TGTGCCAGCAGCTTAGTCAGGGTGGCTGGGGCCAACGTCCTGACTTTC. This encodes CASSLVRVAGANVLTF. The chain links TRBV13 to TRBJ2-6; D possibly corresponds to TRBD1 (5 bases). The V end lost 1 base, the J end lost 2 bases, and 9 bases lay between the germline ends. CDR3 length: 16 residues. Germline V gene sequence: CDR1 PRHDT, CDR2 FYEKMQ (reference sequence).

Details on this clone: The sample carries other DNA sequences with the same CDR3. The CDR3 protein is CASSQTSGDTGELFF. CDR3 in DNA: TGTGCCAGCAGCCAGACTAGCGGGGACACCGGGGAGCTGTTTTTT. The gene calls are TRBV7-9 and TRBJ2-2, with 11 bases matching TRBD2. CDR3 size: 15 residues. The germline gives CDR1 SEHNR, CDR2 FQNEAQ (reference sequence). V shed 5 bases, J shed 3 bases, and the junction held 2 bases outside the gene matches.

The V call is TRBV6-5, the J call TRBJ1-1; possibly TRBD1 for D (5 bases). CDR3 length: 15 residues. CDR1 MNHEY and CDR2 SVGAGI come from the germline V gene. Trimming shortened V by 2 bases and J by 4 bases, and 14 bases separated the two germline ends. The CDR3 DNA sequence: TGTGCCAGCAGTTACCGCAGGACCGGGGGCACTGAAGCTTTCTTT. It codes for CASSYRRTGGTEAFF.

A single count supports this clone. V gene TRBV10-3 combines with J gene TRBJ2-1; TRBD2 matches at 11 bases. Germline V gene sequence: CDR1 ENHRY, CDR2 SYGVKD. The CDR3 extends over 18 amino acids. The V gene end was trimmed by 0 bases and the J gene end by 5 bases; junction bases not matched to a gene: 9. CDR3 bases: TGTGCCATCAGTGAGTCCGGGACTAGCGGAAACAGTGACAATGAGCAGTTCTTC. Its protein is CAISESGTSGNSDNEQFF.

The chain couples TRBV19 to TRBJ1-5; D is ambiguous. V was clipped by 5 bases and J by 0 bases, with 14 bases between them. The germline V gene encodes CDR1 LNHDA and CDR2 SQIVND (reference sequence). The CDR3 has 16 residues. The CDR3 spells CASSPLGGYSNQPQHF. CDR3 DNA sequence: TGTGCCAGTAGTCCCCTTGGAGGGTATAGCAATCAGCCCCAGCATTTT.